Listed here is a single TCR beta chain. This specimen belongs to a study of CD4 T cell repertoires in COVID-19. From germline, CDR1 is SGHRS and CDR2 YFSETQ. This CDR3 has 15 residues. V lost 3 bases to trimming and J lost 3 bases; unmatched junction nucleotides: 1. Repertoires were generated with immunoSEQ multiplex PCR, while TCRdb's copy carries only in-frame clones and drops some. The table records tens of thousands of clones, approximately 83% of them present only once. The chain links TRBV5-1 to TRBJ2-1, with 12 bases that match TRBD2. The source was CD4+ T cells from peripheral blood, collected after recovery from COVID-19. The TCR was taken from a human donor who had COVID-19. CDR3 in DNA: TGCGCCAGCAGCTCTAGCGGGAGGGGCTACAATGAGCAGTTCTTC. As protein: CASSSSGRGYNEQFF.